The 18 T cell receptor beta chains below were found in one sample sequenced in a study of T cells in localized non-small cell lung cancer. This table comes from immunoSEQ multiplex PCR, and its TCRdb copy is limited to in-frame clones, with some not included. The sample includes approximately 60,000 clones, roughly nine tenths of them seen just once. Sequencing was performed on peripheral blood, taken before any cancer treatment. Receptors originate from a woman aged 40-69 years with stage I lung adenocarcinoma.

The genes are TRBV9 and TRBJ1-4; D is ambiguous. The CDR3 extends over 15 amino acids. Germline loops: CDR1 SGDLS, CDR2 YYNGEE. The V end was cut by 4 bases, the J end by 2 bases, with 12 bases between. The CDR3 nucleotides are TGTGCCAGCAGCTCAAAAGGAACCACTAATGAAAAACTGTTTTTT. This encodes CASSSKGTTNEKLFF.

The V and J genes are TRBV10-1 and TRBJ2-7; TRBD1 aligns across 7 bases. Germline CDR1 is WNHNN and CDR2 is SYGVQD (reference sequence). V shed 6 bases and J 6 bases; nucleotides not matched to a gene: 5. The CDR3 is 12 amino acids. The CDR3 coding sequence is TGCGCCAGCAGCGTAACAGGGGCCGAGCAGTACTTC. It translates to CASSVTGAEQYF.

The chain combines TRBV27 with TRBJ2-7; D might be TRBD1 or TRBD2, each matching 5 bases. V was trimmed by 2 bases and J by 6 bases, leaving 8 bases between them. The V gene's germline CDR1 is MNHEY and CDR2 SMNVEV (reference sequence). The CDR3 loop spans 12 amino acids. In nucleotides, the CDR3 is TGTGCCAGCAGTTTAGAGGGGCGCGAGCAGTACTTC. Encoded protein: CASSLEGREQYF.

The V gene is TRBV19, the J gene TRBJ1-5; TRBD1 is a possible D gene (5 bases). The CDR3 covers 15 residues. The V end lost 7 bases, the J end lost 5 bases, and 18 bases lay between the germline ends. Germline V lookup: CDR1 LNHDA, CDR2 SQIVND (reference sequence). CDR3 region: CASNSRDGFYQPQHF. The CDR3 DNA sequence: TGTGCCAGTAATAGCCGGGACGGCTTCTATCAGCCCCAGCATTTT.

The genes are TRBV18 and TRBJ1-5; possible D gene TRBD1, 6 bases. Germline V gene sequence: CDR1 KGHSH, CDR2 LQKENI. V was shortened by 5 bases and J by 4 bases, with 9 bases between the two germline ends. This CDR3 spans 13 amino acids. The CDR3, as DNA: TGTGCCAGCTCAGGGGGGCGGAATCAGCCCCAGCATTTT. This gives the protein CASSGGRNQPQHF.

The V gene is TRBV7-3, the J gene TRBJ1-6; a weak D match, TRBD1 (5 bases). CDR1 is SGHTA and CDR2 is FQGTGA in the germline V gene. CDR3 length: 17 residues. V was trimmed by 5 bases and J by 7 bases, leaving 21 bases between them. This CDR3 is CASSAPGRDGQNSPLHF. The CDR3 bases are TGTGCCAGCAGCGCGCCGGGCCGGGACGGCCAGAATTCACCCCTCCACTTT.

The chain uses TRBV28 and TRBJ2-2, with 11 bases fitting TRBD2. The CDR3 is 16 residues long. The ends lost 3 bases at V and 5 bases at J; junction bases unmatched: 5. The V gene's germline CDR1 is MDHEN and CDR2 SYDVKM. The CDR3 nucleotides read TGTGCCAGCAGTTTCCCAACTAGCGGGAGTACCGGGGAGCTGTTTTTT. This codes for CASSFPTSGSTGELFF. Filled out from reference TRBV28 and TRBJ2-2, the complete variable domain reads DVKVTQSSRYLVKRTGEKVFLECVQDMDHENMFWYRQDPGLGLRLIYFSYDVKMKEKGDIPEGYSVSREKKERFSLILESASTNQTSMYLCASSFPTSGSTGELFFGEGSRLTVL.

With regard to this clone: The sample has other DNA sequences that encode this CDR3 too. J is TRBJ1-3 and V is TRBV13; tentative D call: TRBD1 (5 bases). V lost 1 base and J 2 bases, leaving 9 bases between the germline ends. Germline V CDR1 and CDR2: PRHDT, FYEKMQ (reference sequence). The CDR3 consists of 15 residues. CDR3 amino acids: CASSLERGAGNTIYF. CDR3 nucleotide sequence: TGTGCCAGCAGCTTAGAGCGGGGGGCTGGAAACACCATATATTTT.

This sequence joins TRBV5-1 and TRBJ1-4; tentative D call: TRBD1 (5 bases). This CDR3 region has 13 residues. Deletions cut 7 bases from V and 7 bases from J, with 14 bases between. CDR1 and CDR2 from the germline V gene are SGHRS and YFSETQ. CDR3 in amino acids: CASCRASGEKLFF. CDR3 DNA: TGCGCCAGCTGCAGGGCGAGTGGTGAAAAACTGTTTTTT.

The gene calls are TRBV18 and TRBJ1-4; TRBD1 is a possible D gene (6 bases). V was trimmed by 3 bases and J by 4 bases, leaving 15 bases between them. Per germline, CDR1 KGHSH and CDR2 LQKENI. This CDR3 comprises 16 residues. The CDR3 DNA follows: TGTGCCAGCTCACCGGGGCAGGGGAATGGTAATGAAAAACTGTTTTTT. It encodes CASSPGQGNGNEKLFF.

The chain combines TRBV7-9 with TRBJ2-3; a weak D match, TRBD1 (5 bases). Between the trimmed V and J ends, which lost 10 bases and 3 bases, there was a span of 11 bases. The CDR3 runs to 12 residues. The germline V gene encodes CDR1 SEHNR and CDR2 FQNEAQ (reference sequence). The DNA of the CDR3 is TGTGCCAAGGAAGGGGAAACAGATACGCAGTATTTT. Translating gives CAKEGETDTQYF.

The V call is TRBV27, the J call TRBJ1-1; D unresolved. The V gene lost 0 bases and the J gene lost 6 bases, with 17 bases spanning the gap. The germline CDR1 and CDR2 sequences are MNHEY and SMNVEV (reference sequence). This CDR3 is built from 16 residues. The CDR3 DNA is TGTGCCAGCAGTTTATCTCCGGCGCGCATGGCCCCTGAAGCTTTCTTT. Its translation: CASSLSPARMAPEAFF.

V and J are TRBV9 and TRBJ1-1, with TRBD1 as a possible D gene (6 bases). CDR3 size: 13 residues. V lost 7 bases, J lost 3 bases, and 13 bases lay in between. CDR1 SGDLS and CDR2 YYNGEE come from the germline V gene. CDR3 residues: CASSRQEYTEAFF. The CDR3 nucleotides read TGTGCCAGCTCCAGACAGGAGTACACTGAAGCTTTCTTT.

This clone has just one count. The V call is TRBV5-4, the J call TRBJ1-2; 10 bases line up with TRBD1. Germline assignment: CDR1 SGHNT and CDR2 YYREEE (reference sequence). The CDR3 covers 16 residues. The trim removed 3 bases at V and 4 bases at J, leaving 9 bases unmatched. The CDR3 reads CASSSQTDRGGYGYTF. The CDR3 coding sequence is TGTGCCAGCAGCTCCCAGACGGACAGGGGGGGCTATGGCTACACCTTC.

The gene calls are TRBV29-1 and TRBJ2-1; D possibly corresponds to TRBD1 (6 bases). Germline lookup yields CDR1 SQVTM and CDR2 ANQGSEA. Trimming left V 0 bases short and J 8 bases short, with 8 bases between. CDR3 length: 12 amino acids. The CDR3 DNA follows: TGCAGCGTTGAAGACAACAGGGATGAGCAGTTCTTC. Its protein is CSVEDNRDEQFF.

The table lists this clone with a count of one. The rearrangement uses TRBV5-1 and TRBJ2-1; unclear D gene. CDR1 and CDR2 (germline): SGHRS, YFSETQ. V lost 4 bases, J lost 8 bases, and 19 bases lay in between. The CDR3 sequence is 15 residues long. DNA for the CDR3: TGCGCCAGCAGCCTACAGTGGTTCGGTGGCGATGAGCAGTTCTTC. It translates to CASSLQWFGGDEQFF.

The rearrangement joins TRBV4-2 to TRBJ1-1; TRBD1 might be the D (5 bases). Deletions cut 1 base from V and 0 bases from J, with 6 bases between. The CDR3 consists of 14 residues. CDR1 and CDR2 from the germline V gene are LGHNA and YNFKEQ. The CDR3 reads CASSQVRVNTEAFF. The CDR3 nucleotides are TGTGCCAGCAGCCAAGTCAGGGTGAACACTGAAGCTTTCTTT.

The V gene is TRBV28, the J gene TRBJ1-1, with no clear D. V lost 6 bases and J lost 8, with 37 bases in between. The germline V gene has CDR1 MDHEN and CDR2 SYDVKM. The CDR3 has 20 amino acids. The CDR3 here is CASRGPKPKPQRQAATEAFF. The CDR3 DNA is TGTGCCAGCAGAGGGCCGAAACCCAAACCTCAACGGCAGGCCGCCACCGAAGCTTTCTTT.